Listed below are T cell receptor beta chains from one sample, sequenced in a study of resident and recirculating memory T cells in vitiligo. The repertoire was sequenced with immunoSEQ multiplex PCR; TCRdb's copy has only in-frame clones and lacks some. The sample comprises tens of thousands of clones, just over 90% of which are singletons, and 4% to 5.5% rests with the top ten. Specimen: blood. Source of these receptors: a male donor with vitiligo. CDR3s include the opening cysteine and the closing phenylalanine or tryptophan. The D gene is left open where the match is weak. Where a row states a size, it is once, few, many or the class of an expanded clone; other rows omit it.

CDR3 length	V gene	clone size	D gene	J gene	CDR3 DNA	CDR3 protein
18	TRBV5-1	.	.	TRBJ2-3	TGCGCCAGCAGCTTAAGAGGGCGGGCCGCTCTTTGGTCAGATACGCAGTATTTT	CASSLRGRAALWSDTQYF
15	TRBV7-6	.	TRBD1	TRBJ2-7	TGTGCCAGCAGCCCCAGAGGGGACAGGGTGGGCGAGCAGTACTTC	CASSPRGDRVGEQYF
15	TRBV15	.	TRBD1	TRBJ1-5	TGTGCCACCAGTGAACAGGGGCTTTTGCAACAGCCCCAGCATTTT	CATSEQGLLQQPQHF
14	TRBV13	.	.	TRBJ2-7	TGTGCCAGCAGCTTAGGTCAGGGAACCTACGAGCAGTACTTC	CASSLGQGTYEQYF
15	TRBV6-6	.	.	TRBJ2-5	TGTGCCAGCAGTTACCGAACAGCCCTCCAAGAGACCCAGTACTTC	CASSYRTALQETQYF
15	TRBV9	.	.	TRBJ1-2	TGTGCCAGCAGCGTAGGCCGGGGGGTAAACTATGGCTACACCTTC	CASSVGRGVNYGYTF
12	TRBV12-5	.	.	TRBJ1-3	TGTGCTAGTGGTATCACAGGAAACACCATATATTTT	CASGITGNTIYF
14	TRBV30	.	TRBD1	TRBJ2-5	TGTGCCTGGAGTGTGGCAGGGGGCGGGGAGACCCAGTACTTC	CAWSVAGGGETQYF
16	TRBV7-6	.	TRBD2	TRBJ2-1	TGTGCCAGCAGCTTTCGGACTAGCGGGGGGGCCACTGAGCAGTTCTTC	CASSFRTSGGATEQFF
13	TRBV27	medium-sized	TRBD1	TRBJ2-2	TGTGCCAGCAGGACAGGGGACACCGGGGAGCTGTTTTTT	CASRTGDTGELFF
18	TRBV7-2	.	TRBD1	TRBJ2-1	TGTGCCAGCAGCTTCCTGATTATGTCGGACAGGGGATACAATGAGCAGTTCTTC	CASSFLIMSDRGYNEQFF
11	TRBV7-9	.	.	TRBJ1-4	TGTGCCAGCAGCCTTAATGAAAAACTGTTTTTT	CASSLNEKLFF
15	TRBV5-1	.	.	TRBJ1-2	TGCGCCAGCAGCTTGTCAGGACAACGTGTTGATGGCTACACCTTC	CASSLSGQRVDGYTF
13	TRBV2	.	.	TRBJ1-2	TGTGCCAGCAGCGCACAAATTCCTCCTGGCTACACCTTC	CASSAQIPPGYTF
13	TRBV7-2	.	.	TRBJ1-3	TGTGCCAGCACCGACTCCCCTGGAAACACCATATATTTT	CASTDSPGNTIYF